A selection of T cell receptor beta chains follows, all from one sample in a study of blood T cell repertoires in COVID-19. Assay: immunoSEQ multiplex PCR; the TCRdb copy retains only in-frame clones and omits some. The data contain about 47,000 clones, roughly four fifths of them singletons. The sample was peripheral blood. The receptor set was obtained from a woman older than 75 with COVID-19, enrolled during active disease. Each CDR3 is given with its conserved first and last residue. The order of the fields is V gene, D gene, clone size, J gene, CDR3 protein, CDR3 DNA. A D gene is named only where the DNA matches it firmly. The listing skips clone size in some rows; elsewhere it reads once, few, many or a size class.

V gene: TRBV5-8
D gene: NA
clone size: few
J gene: TRBJ1-4
CDR3 protein: CASSLPGYLNEKLFF
CDR3 DNA: TGTGCCAGCAGCTTGCCGGGGTACCTTAATGAAAAACTGTTTTTT

V gene: TRBV27
D gene: TRBD1
clone size: NA
J gene: TRBJ1-5
CDR3 protein: CASSKYTGDSNQPQHF
CDR3 DNA: TGTGCCAGCAGTAAATACACAGGGGATAGCAATCAGCCCCAGCATTTT

V gene: TRBV27
D gene: TRBD1
clone size: NA
J gene: TRBJ2-1
CDR3 protein: CASSLISAPGQKNEQFF
CDR3 DNA: TGTGCCAGCAGTTTAATATCTGCCCCGGGACAGAAAAATGAGCAGTTCTTC

V gene: TRBV3-1/TRBV3-2
D gene: TRBD2
clone size: NA
J gene: TRBJ2-2
CDR3 protein: CASSQDLADLNTGELFF
CDR3 DNA: TGTGCCAGCAGCCAAGATCTAGCGGATCTTAACACCGGGGAGCTGTTTTTT

V gene: TRBV5-4
D gene: TRBD2
clone size: NA
J gene: TRBJ2-3
CDR3 protein: CASSLAGDLDTQYF
CDR3 DNA: TGTGCCAGCAGTCTAGCGGGGGACCTAGATACGCAGTATTTT

V gene: TRBV11-2
D gene: NA
clone size: NA
J gene: TRBJ2-1
CDR3 protein: CASSLNEVLGQFF
CDR3 DNA: TGTGCCAGCAGCTTAAACGAGGTCCTGGGGCAGTTCTTC

V gene: TRBV19
D gene: TRBD2
clone size: NA
J gene: TRBJ2-3
CDR3 protein: CASSGAGGWSTDTQYF
CDR3 DNA: TGTGCCAGTAGTGGGGCGGGAGGGTGGAGCACAGATACGCAGTATTTT

V gene: TRBV6-5
D gene: NA
clone size: NA
J gene: TRBJ2-3
CDR3 protein: CASSYSRRTDTQYF
CDR3 DNA: TGTGCCAGCAGTTACTCCCGTCGCACAGATACGCAGTATTTT

V gene: TRBV19
D gene: NA
clone size: medium-sized
J gene: TRBJ2-5
CDR3 protein: CASSIAAGKETQYF
CDR3 DNA: TGTGCCAGTAGTATAGCGGCAGGGAAAGAGACCCAGTACTTC

V gene: TRBV27
D gene: NA
clone size: NA
J gene: TRBJ1-2
CDR3 protein: CASSLGLGNYGYTF
CDR3 DNA: TGTGCCAGCAGTCTCGGACTTGGTAACTATGGCTACACCTTC

V gene: TRBV11-2
D gene: NA
clone size: NA
J gene: TRBJ2-7
CDR3 protein: CASSQGEPYEQYF
CDR3 DNA: TGTGCCAGCAGTCAAGGAGAACCCTACGAGCAGTACTTC

V gene: TRBV5-4
D gene: NA
clone size: NA
J gene: TRBJ2-4
CDR3 protein: CASSQGRNIQYF
CDR3 DNA: TGTGCCAGCAGCCAAGGGAGAAACATTCAGTACTTC

V gene: TRBV11-2
D gene: NA
clone size: NA
J gene: TRBJ2-7
CDR3 protein: CASSLDLDSYEQYF
CDR3 DNA: TGTGCCAGCAGCTTAGATCTGGACTCTTACGAGCAGTACTTC

V gene: TRBV15
D gene: NA
clone size: NA
J gene: TRBJ1-1
CDR3 protein: CATSRPRGGRMNTEAFF
CDR3 DNA: TGTGCCACCAGCAGACCCCGGGGGGGCAGAATGAACACTGAAGCTTTCTTT

V gene: TRBV3-1/TRBV3-2
D gene: NA
clone size: NA
J gene: TRBJ2-5
CDR3 protein: CASSLSQGLETQYF
CDR3 DNA: TGTGCCAGCAGCCTCAGCCAGGGTTTGGAGACCCAGTACTTC

V gene: TRBV6-5
D gene: TRBD2
clone size: NA
J gene: TRBJ2-3
CDR3 protein: CASSGKGTDTQYF
CDR3 DNA: TGTGCCAGTAGCGGGAAAGGGACAGATACGCAGTATTTT

V gene: TRBV18
D gene: TRBD1
clone size: NA
J gene: TRBJ2-7
CDR3 protein: CASSPGTGGEQYF
CDR3 DNA: TGTGCCAGCTCACCAGGGACAGGGGGCGAGCAGTACTTC

V gene: TRBV7-2
D gene: TRBD2
clone size: NA
J gene: TRBJ2-3
CDR3 protein: CASSSRTSGTITDTQYF
CDR3 DNA: TGTGCCAGCAGCTCTAGGACTAGCGGGACGATCACAGATACGCAGTATTTT

V gene: TRBV5-1
D gene: NA
clone size: NA
J gene: TRBJ2-5
CDR3 protein: CASSRSGQQETQYF
CDR3 DNA: TGCGCCAGCAGCCGTAGCGGACAACAAGAGACCCAGTACTTC

V gene: TRBV5-1
D gene: TRBD2
clone size: NA
J gene: TRBJ2-1
CDR3 protein: CASSSGTSGNGYYNEQFF
CDR3 DNA: TGCGCCAGCAGCTCCGGGACTAGCGGGAACGGGTACTACAATGAGCAGTTCTTC

V gene: TRBV5-1
D gene: NA
clone size: NA
J gene: TRBJ2-3
CDR3 protein: CASSLAVQGTDTQYF
CDR3 DNA: TGCGCCAGCAGCTTGGCGGTACAGGGCACAGATACGCAGTATTTT

V gene: TRBV5-5
D gene: NA
clone size: NA
J gene: TRBJ2-6
CDR3 protein: CASSLQVAGANVLTF
CDR3 DNA: TGTGCCAGCAGCTTACAGGTCGCTGGGGCCAACGTCCTGACTTTC

V gene: TRBV18
D gene: TRBD1
clone size: NA
J gene: TRBJ2-1
CDR3 protein: CASSPQRQGDNEQFF
CDR3 DNA: TGTGCCAGCTCACCCCAAAGACAGGGTGACAATGAGCAGTTCTTC

V gene: TRBV7-2
D gene: TRBD2
clone size: NA
J gene: TRBJ2-1
CDR3 protein: CASSLVRLAGTNEQFF
CDR3 DNA: TGTGCCAGCAGCTTAGTTCGGCTAGCGGGCACCAATGAGCAGTTCTTC

V gene: TRBV3-1/TRBV3-2
D gene: NA
clone size: NA
J gene: TRBJ1-5
CDR3 protein: CASSPSGGNQPQHF
CDR3 DNA: TGTGCCAGCAGCCCATCAGGGGGCAATCAGCCCCAGCATTTT